Presented here are 18 T cell receptor beta chains from one specimen sequenced in a study of T cell responses to AZD1222 COVID-19 vaccine. Sequencing was performed with immunoSEQ multiplex PCR; in TCRdb, only in-frame clones are kept and a portion is missing. The repertoire holds approximately 60,000 clones, roughly three quarters seen once, with about an eighth in the top ten. The sample consisted of peripheral blood, taken on day 0 of AZD1222 vaccination. These receptors originate from an adult in good health.

This clone was recorded a few times. The chain links TRBV4-1 to TRBJ2-2, with a possible D match to TRBD1 (6 bases). Trimming cost V 7 bases and J 5 bases, with 20 bases left between them. The germline CDR1 and CDR2 sequences are MGHRA and YSYEKL. The CDR3 is 16 residues long. CDR3 loop: CASTVRTAVPTGELFF. CDR3 in DNA: TGCGCCAGCACCGTGCGGACAGCAGTACCGACCGGGGAGCTGTTTTTT.

The chain carries TRBV9 and TRBJ1-2; D remains unclear. The CDR3 is made up of 17 amino acids. V lost 3 bases and J lost 4, with 22 bases in between. CDR1 is SGDLS and CDR2 is YYNGEE in the germline V gene. CDR3 sequence (DNA): TGTGCCAGCAGCGCCCCTCGGCTCGGAGGTGAGGGCTATGGCTACACCTTC. Its protein is CASSAPRLGGEGYGYTF.

The chain combines TRBV29-1 with TRBJ2-5, with a tentative D call TRBD2 (7 bases). Germline V gene data show CDR1 as SQVTM and CDR2 as ANQGSEA. The CDR3 loop spans 11 amino acids. Trimming took 7 bases from V and 7 from J, leaving 13 bases between them. Written as DNA, the CDR3 is TGCAGCGCGACTAGCAGGGGGACCCAGTACTTC. Encoded protein: CSATSRGTQYF.

This clone was detected a few times. The chain joins TRBV7-5 to TRBJ1-1; the table assigns TRBD1, which was not confirmed against the DNA. TRBV7-5 is a pseudogene segment. CDR3 length: 15 amino acids. The CDR3 spells CARSLASTGRTEAFF. The CDR3 DNA sequence: TGTGCCAGAAGCTTAGCTTCGACAGGGAGGACTGAAGCTTTCTTT.

This chain connects TRBV7-9 to TRBJ2-3; D may be TRBD1 (5 bases). V was pared by 1 base and J by 0 bases, with 8 bases between. From germline, CDR1 is SEHNR and CDR2 FQNEAQ (reference sequence). The CDR3 totals 15 residues. The CDR3 DNA reads TGTGCCAGCAGCTTAGATGGGGCTAGCACAGATACGCAGTATTTT. Translating gives CASSLDGASTDTQYF.

The chain employs TRBV2 and TRBJ1-2; TRBD1 matches at 7 bases. Germline values: CDR1 SNHLY, CDR2 FYNNEI. This CDR3 comprises 13 residues. V was pared by 6 bases and J by 2 bases, with 3 bases of the junction left unmatched. The CDR3 reads CASSATGNYGYTF. CDR3 coding DNA: TGTGCCAGCAGCGCGACAGGGAACTATGGCTACACCTTC.

The gene calls are TRBV15 and TRBJ1-5, with D hard to call. V was cut by 1 base and J by 2 bases, with 0 bases left in between. CDR1 and CDR2 (germline): LNHNV, YYDKDF (reference sequence). The CDR3 spans 12 residues. The CDR3 here is CATSRGNQPQHF. DNA of the CDR3: TGTGCCACCAGCAGAGGCAATCAGCCCCAGCATTTT.

This clone was detected only a few times. This CDR3 reads CASSPDRGYGYTF. The CDR3, as DNA: TGTGCCAGCAGTCCAGACAGGGGCTATGGCTACACCTTC. The rearrangement joins TRBV12-3 or TRBV12-4 to TRBJ1-2; TRBD1 agrees at 8 bases. The CDR3 is 13 amino acids. Trimming at V came to 5 bases and at J to 4 bases, leaving 3 bases not matched to a gene.

In its sample, this clone was seen once. The gene calls are TRBV6-5 and TRBJ1-2, with D unresolved. The CDR3 is 13 residues long. Germline CDR1 and CDR2: MNHEY and SVGAGI. Between the trimmed V and J ends, which lost 5 bases and 4 bases, there was a span of 11 bases. The CDR3 bases are TGTGCCAGCAGTCCGACGGTGCTCTATGGCTACACCTTC. It yields the protein CASSPTVLYGYTF.

In its sample, this clone was seen once. The J gene is TRBJ2-2, the V gene TRBV5-8; unclear D gene. V dropped 1 base and J dropped 5 bases, with 6 bases sitting between them. Per germline, CDR1 SGHTS and CDR2 YDEGEE. The CDR3 covers 13 residues. In DNA, the CDR3 is TGTGCCAGCAGCTTGACCAGGACCGGGGAGCTGTTTTTT. This translates into CASSLTRTGELFF.

This clone occurred a few times. This chain joins TRBV13 and TRBJ2-1; TRBD2 matches 9 bases. The ends lost 4 bases at V and 1 base at J; junction bases unmatched: 8. The germline V gene encodes CDR1 PRHDT and CDR2 FYEKMQ (reference sequence). The CDR3 consists of 17 residues. CDR3 protein: CASSSQASGDSYNEQFF. CDR3 in DNA: TGTGCCAGCAGCTCTCAGGCTAGCGGGGATTCCTACAATGAGCAGTTCTTC. Full variable domain (outside the CDR3, taken from reference TRBV13 and TRBJ2-1): AAGVIQSPRHLIKEKRETATLKCYPIPRHDTVYWYQQGPGQDPQFLISFYEKMQSDKGSIPDRFSAQQFSDYHSELNMSSLELGDSALYFCASSSQASGDSYNEQFFGPGTRLTVL.

V gene TRBV5-5 combines with J gene TRBJ1-2; D possibly corresponds to TRBD1 (5 bases). The CDR3 covers 13 residues. Germline V gene lookup returns CDR1 SGHKS and CDR2 YYEKEE (reference sequence). Trimming left V 4 bases short and J 4 bases short, with 11 bases between. The CDR3: CASSPDSGYGYTF. CDR3 in DNA: TGTGCCAGCAGCCCAGACAGCGGCTATGGCTACACCTTC.

The rearrangement links TRBV6-2 or TRBV6-3 to TRBJ2-1; TRBD2 matches at 9 bases. The V segment lost 4 bases and the J segment 5 bases; nucleotides outside the gene matches: 9. The CDR3 has 16 amino acids. Germline CDR1 is MNHEY and CDR2 is SVGEGT. The CDR3 nucleotides read TGTGCCAGCAGTTTGGTCCTAGCGGGGTCCAACAATGAGCAGTTCTTC. Protein sequence: CASSLVLAGSNNEQFF.

The rearrangement uses TRBV24-1 and TRBJ2-1; 12 bases agree with TRBD1. Germline CDR1 and CDR2: KGHDR and SFDVKD. The CDR3 has 15 amino acids. Unmatched junction bases numbered 10, after V lost 11 bases and J lost 6 bases. The CDR3 protein is CAISSWDRGPNEQFF. The CDR3 region has the DNA TGTGCCATTAGCTCATGGGACAGGGGGCCCAATGAGCAGTTCTTC.

The chain carries TRBV19 and TRBJ1-1; TRBD1 matches at 7 bases. V dropped 4 bases and J dropped 3; count of bases not matched to a gene: 5. The germline V gene encodes CDR1 LNHDA and CDR2 SQIVND (reference sequence). CDR3 length: 14 amino acids. CDR3: CASSSRQGYTEAFF. Here the CDR3 DNA reads TGTGCCAGTAGTAGTAGACAGGGTTACACTGAAGCTTTCTTT.

The chain links TRBV6-1 to TRBJ1-2; 8 bases are shared with TRBD1. Germline V lookup: CDR1 MNHNS, CDR2 SASEGT. The CDR3 spans 14 residues. V dropped 2 bases and J dropped 8; count of bases not matched to a gene: 7. Here the CDR3 reads CASSERDRHGGYTF. The CDR3 DNA is TGTGCCAGCAGTGAAAGGGACAGGCACGGGGGCTACACCTTC.

This clone occurred a few times. This chain joins TRBV11-2 and TRBJ2-5; 13 bases match TRBD2. The CDR3 is 18 amino acids. J lost 0 bases, V lost 1 base, and 5 bases had no gene match. CDR1 and CDR2 from the germline V gene are SGHAT and FQNNGV. The CDR3 DNA reads as TGTGCCAGCAGCTTAGGGACTAGCGGGGGATCGGACCAAGAGACCCAGTACTTC. Translated, it gives CASSLGTSGGSDQETQYF.

The V call is TRBV4-1, the J call TRBJ2-1; 10 bases align to TRBD2. The CDR3 has 16 residues. The V segment lost 1 base and the J segment 10 bases; nucleotides outside the gene matches: 10. The germline V gene encodes CDR1 MGHRA and CDR2 YSYEKL. DNA of the CDR3: TGCGCCAGCAGCCAAGGAAACAGCGGGGGGGCAAAGGAGCAGTTCTTC. Encoded protein: CASSQGNSGGAKEQFF.